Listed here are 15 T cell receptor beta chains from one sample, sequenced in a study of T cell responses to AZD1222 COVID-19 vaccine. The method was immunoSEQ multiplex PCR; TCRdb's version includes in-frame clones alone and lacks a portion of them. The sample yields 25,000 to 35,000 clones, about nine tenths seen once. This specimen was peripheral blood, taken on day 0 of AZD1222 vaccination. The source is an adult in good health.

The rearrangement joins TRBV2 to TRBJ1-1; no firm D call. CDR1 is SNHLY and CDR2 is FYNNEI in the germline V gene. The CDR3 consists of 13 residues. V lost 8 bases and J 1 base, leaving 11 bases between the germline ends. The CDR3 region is CASCRATNTEAFF. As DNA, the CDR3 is TGTGCCAGCTGTAGGGCAACGAACACTGAAGCTTTCTTT. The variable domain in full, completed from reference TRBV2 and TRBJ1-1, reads EPEVTQTPSHQVTQMGQEVILRCVPISNHLYFYWYRQILGQKVEFLVSFYNNEISEKSEIFDDQFSVERPDGSNFTLKIRSTKLEDSAMYFCASCRATNTEAFFGQGTRLTVV.

The CDR3 nucleotides read TGTGCCAGTAGTATAGGGGGACAGGGTAGCAATCAGCCCCAGCATTTT. This sequence encodes CASSIGGQGSNQPQHF. The chain has TRBV19 and TRBJ1-5, with 9 bases identical to TRBD1. The length of the CDR3 is 16 residues. After removal of 1 base from V and 0 bases from J, the junction contained 1 base not matched to a gene. Germline V gene sequence: CDR1 LNHDA, CDR2 SQIVND (reference sequence).

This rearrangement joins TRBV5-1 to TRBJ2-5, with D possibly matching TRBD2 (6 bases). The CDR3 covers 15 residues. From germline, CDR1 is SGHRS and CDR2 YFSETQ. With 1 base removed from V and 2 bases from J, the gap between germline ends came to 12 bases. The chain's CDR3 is CASSLQGGYQETQYF. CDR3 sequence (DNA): TGCGCCAGCAGCTTGCAGGGAGGTTATCAAGAGACCCAGTACTTC.

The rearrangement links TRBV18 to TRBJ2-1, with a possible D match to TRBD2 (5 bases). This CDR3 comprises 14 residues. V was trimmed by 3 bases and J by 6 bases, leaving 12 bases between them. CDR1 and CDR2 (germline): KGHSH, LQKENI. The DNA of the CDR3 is TGTGCCAGCTCACCCCGGGGTAAGCTCAATGAGCAGTTCTTC. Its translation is CASSPRGKLNEQFF.

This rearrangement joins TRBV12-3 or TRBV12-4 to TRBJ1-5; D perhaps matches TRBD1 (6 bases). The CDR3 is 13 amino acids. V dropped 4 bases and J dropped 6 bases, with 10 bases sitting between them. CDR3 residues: CASSSGAGQPQHF. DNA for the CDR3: TGTGCCAGCAGTTCAGGGGCGGGTCAGCCCCAGCATTTT.

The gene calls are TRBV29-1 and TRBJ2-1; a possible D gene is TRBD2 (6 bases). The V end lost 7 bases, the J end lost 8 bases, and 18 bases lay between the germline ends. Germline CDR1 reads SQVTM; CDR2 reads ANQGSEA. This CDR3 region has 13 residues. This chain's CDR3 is CSALAGRVDEQFF. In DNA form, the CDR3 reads TGCAGCGCTCTTGCGGGGAGAGTCGATGAGCAGTTCTTC.

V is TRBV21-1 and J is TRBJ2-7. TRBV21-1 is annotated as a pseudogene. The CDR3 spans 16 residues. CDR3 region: CASPPPGGPLKYEQYF. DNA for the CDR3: TGTGCCAGTCCCCCCCCCGGGGGCCCTTTAAAGTACGAGCAGTACTTC.

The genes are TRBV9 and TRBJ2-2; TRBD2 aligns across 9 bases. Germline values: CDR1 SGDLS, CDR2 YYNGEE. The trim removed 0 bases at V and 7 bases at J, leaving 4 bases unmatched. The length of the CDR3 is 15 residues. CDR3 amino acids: CASSVVAGEGGELFF. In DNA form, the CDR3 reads TGTGCCAGCAGCGTAGTAGCGGGAGAAGGCGGGGAGCTGTTTTTT.

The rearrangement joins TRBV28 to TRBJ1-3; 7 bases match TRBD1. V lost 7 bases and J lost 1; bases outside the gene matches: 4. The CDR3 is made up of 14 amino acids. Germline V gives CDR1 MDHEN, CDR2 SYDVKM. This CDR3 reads CASNPTGSGNTIYF. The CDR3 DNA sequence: TGTGCCAGCAACCCGACAGGGTCTGGAAACACCATATATTTT.

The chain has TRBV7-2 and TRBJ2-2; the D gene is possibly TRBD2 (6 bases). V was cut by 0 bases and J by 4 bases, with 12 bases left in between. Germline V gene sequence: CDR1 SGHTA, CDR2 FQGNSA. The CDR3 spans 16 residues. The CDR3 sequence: CASSLARLVSTGELFF. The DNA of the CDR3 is TGTGCCAGCAGCTTAGCCCGACTAGTTAGCACCGGGGAGCTGTTTTTT.

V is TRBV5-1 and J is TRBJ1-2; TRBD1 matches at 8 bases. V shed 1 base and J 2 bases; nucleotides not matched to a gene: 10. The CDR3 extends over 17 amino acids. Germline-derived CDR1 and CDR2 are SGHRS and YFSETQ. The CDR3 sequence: CASSLSGRTGSNYGYTF. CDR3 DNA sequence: TGCGCCAGCAGCTTGAGCGGGAGGACAGGGAGCAACTATGGCTACACCTTC.

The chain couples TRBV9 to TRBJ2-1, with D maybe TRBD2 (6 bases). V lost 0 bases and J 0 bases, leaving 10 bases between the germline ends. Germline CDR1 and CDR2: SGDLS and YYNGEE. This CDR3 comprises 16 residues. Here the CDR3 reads CASSVDGGTSYNEQFF. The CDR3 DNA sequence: TGTGCCAGCAGCGTAGACGGCGGGACCTCCTACAATGAGCAGTTCTTC.

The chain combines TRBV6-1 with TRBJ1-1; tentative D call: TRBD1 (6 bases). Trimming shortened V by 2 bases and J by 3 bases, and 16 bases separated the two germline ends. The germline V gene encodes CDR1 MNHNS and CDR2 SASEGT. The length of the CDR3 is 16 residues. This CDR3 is CASSENRDLRYTEAFF. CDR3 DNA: TGTGCCAGCAGTGAAAACAGGGACCTTCGGTACACTGAAGCTTTCTTT.

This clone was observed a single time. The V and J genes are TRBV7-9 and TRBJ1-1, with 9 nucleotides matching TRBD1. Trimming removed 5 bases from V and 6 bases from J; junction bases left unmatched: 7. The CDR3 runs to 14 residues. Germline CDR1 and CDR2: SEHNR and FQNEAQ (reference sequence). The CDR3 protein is CASSETGGSAEAFF. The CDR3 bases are TGTGCCAGCAGCGAGACAGGGGGTAGCGCTGAAGCTTTCTTT.

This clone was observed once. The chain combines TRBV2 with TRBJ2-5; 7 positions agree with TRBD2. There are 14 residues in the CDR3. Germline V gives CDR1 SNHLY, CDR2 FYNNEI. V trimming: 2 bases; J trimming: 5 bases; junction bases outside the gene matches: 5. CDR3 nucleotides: TGTGCCAGCAGTGAAAGGACGGGAGGTGAGACCCAGTACTTC. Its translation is CASSERTGGETQYF.